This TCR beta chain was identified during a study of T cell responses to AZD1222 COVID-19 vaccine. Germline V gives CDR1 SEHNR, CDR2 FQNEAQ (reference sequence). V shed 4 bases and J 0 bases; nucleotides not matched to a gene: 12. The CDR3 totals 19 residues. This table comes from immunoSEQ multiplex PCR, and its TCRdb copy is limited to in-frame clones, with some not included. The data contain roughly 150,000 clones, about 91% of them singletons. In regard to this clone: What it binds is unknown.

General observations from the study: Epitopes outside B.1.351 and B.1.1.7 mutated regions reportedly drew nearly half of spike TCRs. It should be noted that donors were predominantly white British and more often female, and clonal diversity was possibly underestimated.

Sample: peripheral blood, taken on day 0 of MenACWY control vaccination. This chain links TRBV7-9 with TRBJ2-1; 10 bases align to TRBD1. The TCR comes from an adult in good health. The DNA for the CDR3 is TGTGCCAGCAGCTCGGGACAGGGGCCCTTACGGGGCTCCTACAATGAGCAGTTCTTC. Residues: CASSSGQGPLRGSYNEQFF.